This T cell receptor (beta chain) was profiled in a study of identical twins. At least ten counts were recorded for this clonotype. V gave up 3 bases and J gave up 7 bases; unmatched junction bases: 5. There are 13 residues in the CDR3. Looked up from germline, CDR1 is DFQATT and CDR2 is SNEGSKA (reference sequence). Via MiXCR, TCRdb re-called the 5' RACE reads, giving one row per CDR3 protein. This sample carries some 500,000 distinct CDR3 sequences, roughly 9.9% of them seen once, and the ten largest clones take more than 2.5%. The sample was also reused in another study, on yellow fever vaccine responses in identical twins.

The chain joins TRBV20-1 to TRBJ2-1, with 8 bases lining up with TRBD2. Material for sequencing was PBMCs. This sequence originates from a woman between 18 and 30 years old in good health. The CDR3 reads CSARLAGLNEQFF. CDR3 nucleotides: TGCAGTGCTAGGCTAGCGGGCTTAAATGAGCAGTTCTTC.